The 12 T cell receptor beta chains below come from one sample, sequenced in a study of shared T cell receptors in the human thymus. Sequencing was performed with immunoSEQ multiplex PCR; in TCRdb, only in-frame clones are kept and a portion is missing. The sample yields fewer than 700,000 clones, approximately 87% seen once. Separately, the same data were catalogued under a study of human thymus T cells.

The sample consisted of thymocytes. The receptors were sampled from a boy less than two years old with a congenital heart defect.

V and J are TRBV11-2 and TRBJ1-2; TRBD1 matches 8 bases. Germline CDR1 is SGHAT and CDR2 is FQNNGV. The V segment lost 4 bases and the J segment 6 bases; nucleotides outside the gene matches: 7. The length of the CDR3 is 14 residues. The CDR3 protein is CASSSAGQGDGYTF. The CDR3 DNA reads as TGTGCCAGCAGCTCCGCCGGACAGGGTGATGGCTACACCTTC.

This chain connects TRBV4-3 to TRBJ2-1, with D uncertain. The length of the CDR3 is 15 residues. CDR1 and CDR2 (germline): LGHNA, YSLEER. The V end was cut by 8 bases, the J end by 9 bases, with 23 bases between. The CDR3 is CASAPLPVNQIEQFF. The CDR3 DNA reads TGCGCCAGCGCCCCCCTCCCCGTCAACCAGATTGAGCAGTTCTTC.

V and J are TRBV14 and TRBJ1-1, with 7 bases that match TRBD1. The CDR3 is 19 residues long. Germline CDR1 and CDR2: SGHDN and FVKESK. Losses at the gene ends were 0 bases for V and 7 bases for J; bases not matched to a gene: 20. The CDR3 sequence: CASSQDHGDVRQGPLEAFF. The CDR3 DNA sequence: TGTGCCAGCAGCCAAGATCATGGGGATGTGCGACAGGGACCACTTGAAGCTTTCTTT. Full variable domain (remainder filled in from reference TRBV14 and TRBJ1-1): EAGVTQFPSHSVIEKGQTVTLRCDPISGHDNLYWYRRVMGKEIKFLLHFVKESKQDESGMPNNRFLAERTGGTYSTLKVQPAELEDSGVYFCASSQDHGDVRQGPLEAFFGQGTRLTVV.

V and J are TRBV2 and TRBJ2-7; D gene unclear. Germline V gene sequence: CDR1 SNHLY, CDR2 FYNNEI. Trimming removed 8 bases from V and 6 bases from J, with 8 bases in between. The CDR3 sequence is 10 residues long. The CDR3 coding sequence is TGTGCCAGCTGGGCTGGCGAGCAGTACTTC. Translating gives CASWAGEQYF.

CDR3 region: CASSLRGQLAGANVLTF. The CDR3 nucleotides read TGCGCCAGCAGCTTGAGGGGTCAACTGGCCGGGGCCAACGTCCTGACTTTC. This sequence joins TRBV5-1 and TRBJ2-6; TRBD1 is a possible D gene (5 bases). CDR1 is SGHRS and CDR2 is YFSETQ in the germline V gene. Trimming pared 1 base from V and 4 bases from J, leaving 15 bases between. This CDR3 has 17 residues.

The rearrangement joins TRBV7-2 to TRBJ2-2; 9 positions match TRBD1. Germline V lookup: CDR1 SGHTA, CDR2 FQGNSA. V lost 11 bases, J lost 4 bases, and 8 bases stayed unmatched. The CDR3 is 14 amino acids. CDR3 bases: TGTGCCTGGGAGGGGACAGGGCCCACCGGGGAGCTGTTTTTT. Protein product: CAWEGTGPTGELFF.

The rearrangement joins TRBV15 to TRBJ2-7; 7 nucleotides line up with TRBD2. CDR1 is LNHNV and CDR2 is YYDKDF in the germline V gene (reference sequence). The CDR3 loop spans 20 amino acids. V trimming: 0 bases; J trimming: 7 bases; junction bases outside the gene matches: 24. The CDR3 sequence is CATSRDQLAAEDQHLREQYF. The CDR3 DNA follows: TGTGCCACCAGCAGAGATCAGCTAGCGGCGGAGGATCAACACCTACGAGAGCAGTACTTC.

The chain recombines TRBV11-2 with TRBJ2-1, with a tentative D call TRBD2 (6 bases). The V end was cut by 1 base, the J end by 2 bases, with 18 bases between. There are 18 residues in the CDR3. The germline CDR1 and CDR2 sequences are SGHAT and FQNNGV. The CDR3 protein is CASSLGGTPPAPYNEQFF. CDR3 in DNA: TGTGCCAGCAGCTTAGGGGGGACTCCTCCAGCTCCCTACAATGAGCAGTTCTTC.

The chain has TRBV5-1 and TRBJ2-3; D possibly corresponds to TRBD1 (8 bases). Germline loops: CDR1 SGHRS, CDR2 YFSETQ. This CDR3 is 18 amino acids long. V shed 7 bases and J shed 8 bases, with 32 bases lying between them. This CDR3 reads CASRTGITYRTSGGTQYF. The CDR3 DNA reads TGCGCCAGCCGGACAGGGATCACCTATAGGACTAGTGGGGGTACGCAGTATTTT.

This rearrangement joins TRBV11-2 to TRBJ2-7; TRBD1 aligns across 7 bases. Germline CDR1 is SGHAT and CDR2 is FQNNGV. V gave up 1 base and J gave up 2 bases; unmatched junction bases: 11. This CDR3 region has 17 residues. CDR3 amino acids: CASSLVLLQGPAYEQYF. In DNA, the CDR3 is TGTGCCAGCAGCTTAGTCCTTCTACAGGGGCCTGCCTACGAGCAGTACTTC.

The rearrangement joins TRBV6-5 to TRBJ2-7; 9 bases map to TRBD1. V shed 5 bases, J shed 2 bases, and the junction held 7 bases outside the gene matches. CDR3 length equals 15 residues. Per the germline V gene, CDR1 is MNHEY and CDR2 is SVGAGI. CDR3 region: CASSPRDRAPYEQYF. Here the CDR3 DNA reads TGTGCCAGCAGTCCCCGGGACAGGGCTCCCTACGAGCAGTACTTC.

This clone was counted a few times. The V call is TRBV6-1, the J call TRBJ2-7, with D possibly matching TRBD1 (7 bases). The germline V gene has CDR1 MNHNS and CDR2 SASEGT. This CDR3 contains 15 residues. V dropped 1 base and J dropped 0 bases, with 10 bases sitting between them. In nucleotides, the CDR3 is TGTGCCAGCAGTGAAGGCAGGGGGGCCTCCTACGAGCAGTACTTC. It encodes CASSEGRGASYEQYF.